This T cell receptor (beta chain) was sequenced during a study of cytomegalovirus exposure and HLA in healthy donors. Study context: Unique TCRs numbering approximately 81 million, obtained from HLA-typed donors, made up an early data release.

60 Vbeta and 13 Jbeta primers were used in PCR. Data came from immunoSEQ multiplex PCR; TCRdb stores just in-frame clones and leaves some out. The sample gives approximately 40,000 clones, around 86% of which show up once; about an eighth is in the top ten. The CDR3 is 13 residues long. Germline V lookup: CDR1 SGHTA, CDR2 FQGNSA. V dropped 5 bases and J dropped 4; count of bases not matched to a gene: 3. This clonotype was sampled from a woman aged 40 to 50 in good health and CMV-seropositive. The sample comprised PBMCs. The chain joins TRBV7-2 to TRBJ2-7, with TRBD1 matching over 9 bases. CDR3 region: CASSPGQGYEQYF. CDR3 nucleotide sequence: TGTGCCAGCAGCCCGGGACAGGGTTACGAGCAGTACTTC.